This T cell receptor beta chain is from a study of T cells in lung cancer brain metastases. Study context: Most patients, about 90% of the roughly 20, got no therapy between primary and metastasis resection.

The repertoire was sequenced with immunoSEQ multiplex PCR; TCRdb's copy has only in-frame clones and lacks some. The sample lists under 6,000 clones, 80% to 90% occurring once. The CDR3 is made up of 15 amino acids. Germline V gene data show CDR1 as MGHDK and CDR2 as SYGVNS. V lost 7 bases and J 1 base, leaving 15 bases between the germline ends. This chain connects TRBV25-1 to TRBJ2-3; D gene unclear. This receptor was taken from a man aged 50 to 60 with non-small cell lung cancer. The sequencing input was tumor tissue from the primary lung tumor. Written as DNA, the CDR3 is TGTGCCAGCACGCCCCGGGCCCGGGGCACAGATACGCAGTATTTT. Its translation: CASTPRARGTDTQYF.